One sample yielded the 14 T cell receptor beta chains listed below, sequenced in a study of T cell repertoires in cytomegalovirus infection. TCRdb reprocessed the reads via MiXCR and lists one record per CDR3 protein. The data hold approximately 180,000 distinct CDR3 sequences, with under 25% observed a single time. The specimen was PBMCs. These receptors were collected from a human donor in good health (CMV status not recorded). Some clones in this sample may be carry-over from other donors' samples.

This clonotype was seen repeatedly, ten times or more. The chain carries TRBV7-2 and TRBJ2-3, with TRBD2 identical over 8 bases. Trimming cost V 2 bases and J 7 bases; bases outside gene matches: 14. The CDR3 covers 17 residues. The germline CDR1 and CDR2 sequences are SGHTA and FQGNSA. CDR3 region: CASSLFWSDSGKNTQYF. DNA of the CDR3: TGTGCCAGCAGCTTATTTTGGTCTGATAGCGGGAAGAATACGCAGTATTTT.

This clonotype was seen many times. The V and J genes are TRBV7-2 and TRBJ1-2, with TRBD1 matching over 7 bases. Germline-derived CDR1 and CDR2 are SGHTA and FQGNSA. V lost 7 bases and J lost 7; bases outside the gene matches: 12. This CDR3 is built from 14 residues. CDR3 coding DNA: TGTGCCAGCACGGGACAGCCCGCGAAGGGTGGCTACACCTTC. This sequence encodes CASTGQPAKGGYTF. The full variable domain, rest sourced from reference TRBV7-2 and TRBJ1-2, is GAGVSQSPSNKVTEKGKDVELRCDPISGHTALYWYRQSLGQGLEFLIYFQGNSAPDKSGLPSDRFSAERTGGSVSTLTIQRTQQEDSAVYLCASTGQPAKGGYTFGSGTRLTVV.

This chain connects TRBV29-1 to TRBJ2-1; D is ambiguous. This CDR3 is built from 14 residues. V lost 6 bases and J 0 bases, leaving 12 bases between the germline ends. Germline V gene lookup returns CDR1 SQVTM and CDR2 ANQGSEA. The CDR3 nucleotides are TGCAGCGTCGAACGGGTTACCTCCTACAATGAGCAGTTCTTC. Translation: CSVERVTSYNEQFF.

The V gene is TRBV18, the J gene TRBJ1-4; no reliable D call. Germline CDR1 is KGHSH and CDR2 is LQKENI. The V end lost 5 bases, the J end lost 8 bases, and 33 bases lay between the germline ends. The CDR3 extends over 20 amino acids. The CDR3 loop reads CASSSSTTFLPSTSGEKLFF. DNA for the CDR3: TGTGCCAGCTCAAGCTCTACCACCTTTTTGCCTTCGACCAGTGGGGAAAAACTGTTTTTT. Variable domain in full (rest from reference TRBV18 and TRBJ1-4): NAGVMQNPRHLVRRRGQEARLRCSPMKGHSHVYWYRQLPEEGLKFMVYLQKENIIDESGMPKERFSAEFPKEGPSILRIQQVVRGDSAAYFCASSSSTTFLPSTSGEKLFFGSGTQLSVL.

J is TRBJ2-7 and V is TRBV19; 9 nucleotides line up with TRBD2. J was trimmed by 3 bases and V by 7 bases; bases with no gene match: 10. Germline CDR1 reads LNHDA; CDR2 reads SQIVND (reference sequence). The CDR3 totals 15 residues. The CDR3 spells CASKPIAGEGYEQYF. CDR3 nucleotides: TGTGCCAGTAAACCCATAGCGGGAGAAGGCTACGAGCAGTACTTC.

The V gene is TRBV27, the J gene TRBJ2-1; 12 bases line up with TRBD2. Germline assignment: CDR1 MNHEY and CDR2 SMNVEV (reference sequence). The CDR3 has 15 residues. The ends lost 6 bases at V and 4 bases at J; junction bases unmatched: 4. This CDR3 reads CASSAGLAGYNEQFF. CDR3 bases: TGTGCCAGCAGCGCCGGACTAGCGGGGTACAATGAGCAGTTCTTC.

The chain links TRBV2 to TRBJ1-2; the match to TRBD1 covers 11 bases. The CDR3 is 14 amino acids. Germline CDR1 SNHLY, CDR2 FYNNEI. V trimming: 11 bases; J trimming: 4 bases; junction bases outside the gene matches: 9. The DNA for the CDR3 is TGTGCCGATCTCCGGGACAGGGGGTTCTATGGCTACACCTTC. It translates to CADLRDRGFYGYTF.

This clonotype was counted many times. The rearrangement joins TRBV28 to TRBJ1-6; TRBD1 agrees at 9 bases. CDR3 size: 15 residues. Germline values: CDR1 MDHEN, CDR2 SYDVKM. J gave up 7 bases and V 2 bases, and 3 bases lay outside the gene matches. The CDR3 spells CASSLGGQGNSPLHF. The CDR3 coding sequence is TGTGCCAGCAGTTTAGGAGGACAGGGGAATTCACCCCTCCACTTT.

This clonotype showed up many times. This sequence joins TRBV7-9 and TRBJ2-7; maybe TRBD1 (7 bases). This CDR3 has 15 residues. Deletions cut 2 bases from V and 1 base from J, with 12 bases between. Germline CDR1 SEHNR, CDR2 FQNEAQ (reference sequence). In DNA form, the CDR3 reads TGTGCCAGCAGCTTACAGGCGGGACAGTCCTACGAGCAGTACTTC. Translating it yields CASSLQAGQSYEQYF.

This clonotype was recorded many times. V gene TRBV20-1 combines with J gene TRBJ1-5, with D tentatively TRBD1 (6 bases). The CDR3 is made up of 14 amino acids. From germline, CDR1 is DFQATT and CDR2 SNEGSKA (reference sequence). V shed 3 bases and J shed 6 bases, with 15 bases lying between them. Written as DNA, the CDR3 is TGCAGTGCTAGGTTCGGGGGGCTTGGTCAGCCCCAGCATTTT. As protein: CSARFGGLGQPQHF.

CDR3 nucleotide sequence: TGTGCCAGTAGTATCACTAGGCGGGACAGGAGTCCCTATGGCTACACCTTC. Protein: CASSITRRDRSPYGYTF. The V gene is TRBV19, the J gene TRBJ1-2, with 8 bases fitting TRBD1. CDR1 and CDR2 (germline): LNHDA, SQIVND (reference sequence). The CDR3 extends over 17 amino acids. Losses at the gene ends were 3 bases for V and 4 bases for J; bases not matched to a gene: 13.

This clonotype has only a few counts. The chain joins TRBV3-1 to TRBJ2-5, with 9 bases that match TRBD1. The CDR3 is 16 residues long. The germline CDR1 and CDR2 sequences are LGHDT and YNNKEL (reference sequence). Trimming removed 4 bases from V and 4 bases from J; junction bases left unmatched: 10. Written as DNA, the CDR3 is TGTGCCAGCAGCCCACTAACGGGACAGGGATTAGAGACCCAGTACTTC. Its protein product is CASSPLTGQGLETQYF.

This clonotype was seen repeatedly, ten times or more. V and J are TRBV6-1 and TRBJ1-2; D call uncertain. Trimming pared 7 bases from V and 3 bases from J, leaving 12 bases between. CDR1 and CDR2 from the germline V gene are MNHNS and SASEGT. The CDR3 extends over 13 amino acids. CDR3 loop: CASNNIGYYGYTF. The CDR3, as DNA: TGTGCCAGCAATAATATTGGATACTATGGCTACACCTTC.

The V gene is TRBV28, the J gene TRBJ1-4; 9 bases map to TRBD1. The germline V gene encodes CDR1 MDHEN and CDR2 SYDVKM. The V segment lost 2 bases and the J segment 0 bases; nucleotides outside the gene matches: 1. The CDR3 length is 16 residues. DNA of the CDR3: TGTGCCAGCAGTTTAACAGGGGGCTCAACTAATGAAAAACTGTTTTTT. Its protein is CASSLTGGSTNEKLFF.